Listed below are T cell receptor beta chains from one sample, sequenced in a study of response to subunit inactivated influenza vaccine. TCRdb used MiXCR to reprocess the RT-PCR reads, holding one entry per CDR3 protein. This table has some 570,000 distinct CDR3 sequences, about 10% appearing once. The same sample was also used in a study of T cells expressing NK-cell markers.

The sequencing used PBMCs from blood, collected on the day of vaccination. These receptor sequences come from a man aged 50 to 60 who received an inactivated influenza vaccine. CDR3s include the opening cysteine and the closing phenylalanine or tryptophan. D genes are given only for firm matches. Where a row states a size, it is once, few, many or the class of an expanded clone; other rows omit it.

j_gene: TRBJ2-7
abundance: few
d_gene: TRBD1
v_gene: TRBV5-1
CDR3aa: CASSLSDRGGEQYF
CDR3nt: TGCGCCAGCAGCTTGTCCGACAGGGGCGGCGAGCAGTACTTC

j_gene: TRBJ1-6
abundance: .
d_gene: .
v_gene: TRBV25-1
CDR3aa: CASSEVKPGSPLHF
CDR3nt: TGTGCCAGCAGTGAAGTCAAACCCGGATCACCCCTCCACTTT

j_gene: TRBJ2-3
abundance: once
d_gene: .
v_gene: TRBV27
CDR3aa: CASSFGLAQLFGTDTQYF
CDR3nt: TGTGCCAGCAGTTTTGGTCTAGCCCAGCTTTTTGGCACAGATACGCAGTATTTT

j_gene: TRBJ2-5
abundance: few
d_gene: .
v_gene: TRBV20-1
CDR3aa: CSARLPGETQYF
CDR3nt: TGCAGTGCTAGGCTGCCCGGGGAGACCCAGTACTTC

j_gene: TRBJ2-2
abundance: few
d_gene: TRBD1
v_gene: TRBV19
CDR3aa: CASSMGQGDSGELFF
CDR3nt: TGTGCCAGTAGTATGGGACAGGGTGATTCCGGGGAGCTGTTTTTT

j_gene: TRBJ2-3
abundance: .
d_gene: .
v_gene: TRBV2
CDR3aa: CASSGPGSTDTQYF
CDR3nt: TGTGCCAGCAGTGGGCCGGGGTCCACAGATACGCAGTATTTT

j_gene: TRBJ2-3
abundance: few
d_gene: .
v_gene: TRBV11-1
CDR3aa: CASSLDFVRPKAGDTQYF
CDR3nt: TGTGCCAGCAGCTTAGATTTCGTCCGGCCAAAGGCGGGGGATACGCAGTATTTT

j_gene: TRBJ2-1
abundance: .
d_gene: .
v_gene: TRBV6-5
CDR3aa: CASSTLGEQFF
CDR3nt: TGTGCCAGCAGTACCCTTGGTGAGCAGTTCTTC

j_gene: TRBJ2-1
abundance: few
d_gene: .
v_gene: TRBV5-6
CDR3aa: CASSFLAVEQFF
CDR3nt: TGTGCCAGCAGCTTTCTAGCTGTTGAGCAGTTCTTC

j_gene: TRBJ2-1
abundance: few
d_gene: TRBD2
v_gene: TRBV5-1
CDR3aa: CASSLAGDWGEQFF
CDR3nt: TGCGCCAGCAGCTTAGCGGGAGACTGGGGTGAGCAGTTCTTC

j_gene: TRBJ2-6
abundance: .
d_gene: TRBD2
v_gene: TRBV4-2
CDR3aa: CASSQTGRHSGANVLTF
CDR3nt: TGTGCCAGCAGCCAAACCGGGAGGCACTCTGGGGCCAACGTCCTGACTTTC

j_gene: TRBJ2-1
abundance: few
d_gene: .
v_gene: TRBV7-3
CDR3aa: CASSNQGYGTNEQFF
CDR3nt: TGTGCCAGCAGCAACCAGGGTTACGGTACCAATGAGCAGTTCTTC

j_gene: TRBJ2-1
abundance: .
d_gene: TRBD2
v_gene: TRBV12-3/TRBV12-4
CDR3aa: CASRRAGLAGPAEQFF
CDR3nt: TGTGCCAGCAGACGTGCGGGACTAGCGGGGCCGGCCGAGCAGTTCTTC

j_gene: TRBJ2-1
abundance: .
d_gene: .
v_gene: TRBV4-3
CDR3aa: CASSQATLPGLHSYNEQFF
CDR3nt: TGCGCCAGCAGCCAAGCGACACTCCCGGGACTCCACTCCTACAATGAGCAGTTCTTC

j_gene: TRBJ2-5
abundance: few
d_gene: .
v_gene: TRBV3-1
CDR3aa: CASSPGGAIQETQYF
CDR3nt: TGTGCCAGCAGCCCCGGTGGGGCCATCCAAGAGACCCAGTACTTC

j_gene: TRBJ2-3
abundance: many
d_gene: TRBD2
v_gene: TRBV12-3/TRBV12-4
CDR3aa: CASSPSGRAKDTQYF
CDR3nt: TGTGCCAGCAGTCCGAGCGGGAGGGCCAAAGATACGCAGTATTTT

j_gene: TRBJ2-3
abundance: .
d_gene: TRBD1
v_gene: TRBV12-3/TRBV12-4
CDR3aa: CASSFVGQGTDTQYF
CDR3nt: TGTGCCAGCAGTTTTGTGGGACAGGGCACAGATACGCAGTATTTT

j_gene: TRBJ2-7
abundance: few
d_gene: TRBD2
v_gene: TRBV24-1
CDR3aa: CATMLAGGEQYF
CDR3nt: TGTGCCACCATGCTAGCGGGAGGAGAGCAGTACTTC

j_gene: TRBJ2-5
abundance: many
d_gene: .
v_gene: TRBV28
CDR3aa: CASSLSGGPMETQYF
CDR3nt: TGTGCCAGCAGTTTATCTGGAGGCCCCATGGAGACCCAGTACTTC

j_gene: TRBJ2-5
abundance: .
d_gene: .
v_gene: TRBV9
CDR3aa: CASSVGAVEGWETQYF
CDR3nt: TGTGCCAGCAGCGTAGGAGCTGTGGAGGGGTGGGAGACCCAGTACTTC

j_gene: TRBJ2-7
abundance: few
d_gene: .
v_gene: TRBV12-3/TRBV12-4
CDR3aa: CASSTSWGPDEQYF
CDR3nt: TGTGCCAGCAGCACCTCGTGGGGGCCGGACGAGCAGTACTTC

j_gene: TRBJ2-5
abundance: few
d_gene: TRBD2
v_gene: TRBV10-3
CDR3aa: CAISGSTSLRETQYF
CDR3nt: TGTGCCATCAGTGGATCGACTAGCTTAAGAGAGACCCAGTACTTC

j_gene: TRBJ1-6
abundance: .
d_gene: .
v_gene: TRBV9
CDR3aa: CASSVGNSPLHF
CDR3nt: TGTGCCAGCAGCGTGGGCAATTCACCCCTCCACTTT

j_gene: TRBJ2-1
abundance: few
d_gene: TRBD2
v_gene: TRBV6-2/TRBV6-3
CDR3aa: CASSSGGLAGGQLTEQFF
CDR3nt: TGTGCCAGCAGCAGCGGTGGACTAGCGGGGGGGCAGCTTACTGAGCAGTTCTTC

j_gene: TRBJ2-2
abundance: few
d_gene: TRBD2
v_gene: TRBV4-1
CDR3aa: CASIQTSGGLNTGELFF
CDR3nt: TGCGCCAGCATCCAAACTAGCGGGGGCCTGAACACCGGGGAGCTGTTTTTT

j_gene: TRBJ2-7
abundance: few
d_gene: TRBD1
v_gene: TRBV4-2
CDR3aa: CASSPLLGTGTYEQYF
CDR3nt: TGTGCCAGCAGCCCTCTTTTAGGGACAGGGACGTACGAGCAGTACTTC

j_gene: TRBJ2-2
abundance: few
d_gene: .
v_gene: TRBV11-3
CDR3aa: CASSPRGADTGELFF
CDR3nt: TGTGCCAGCAGCCCCAGGGGCGCGGACACCGGGGAGCTGTTTTTT

j_gene: TRBJ2-3
abundance: few
d_gene: TRBD1
v_gene: TRBV7-2
CDR3aa: CASSFRTGPLDPQYF
CDR3nt: TGTGCCAGCAGCTTCCGGACAGGGCCCCTGGATCCGCAGTATTTT

j_gene: TRBJ2-5
abundance: few
d_gene: TRBD2
v_gene: TRBV6-2/TRBV6-3
CDR3aa: CASSYSPSGIVTQYF
CDR3nt: TGTGCCAGCAGTTACAGTCCTAGCGGGATCGTGACCCAGTACTTC

j_gene: TRBJ1-3
abundance: few
d_gene: .
v_gene: TRBV10-3
CDR3aa: CAISGGGTSSGNTIYF
CDR3nt: TGTGCCATCAGTGGGGGAGGTACTAGCTCTGGAAACACCATATATTTT

j_gene: TRBJ2-7
abundance: .
d_gene: TRBD1
v_gene: TRBV5-1
CDR3aa: CASSLEGQGPDEQYF
CDR3nt: TGCGCCAGCAGCTTGGAAGGACAGGGTCCCGACGAGCAGTACTTC

j_gene: TRBJ1-5
abundance: few
d_gene: TRBD1
v_gene: TRBV7-2
CDR3aa: CASSWGQGRNNQPQHF
CDR3nt: TGTGCCAGCAGCTGGGGACAGGGTCGCAACAATCAGCCCCAGCATTTT

j_gene: TRBJ1-1
abundance: few
d_gene: .
v_gene: TRBV20-1
CDR3aa: CSARGGGWNTEAFF
CDR3nt: TGCAGTGCTAGAGGGGGTGGGTGGAACACTGAAGCTTTCTTT

j_gene: TRBJ2-7
abundance: few
d_gene: .
v_gene: TRBV27
CDR3aa: CASSPTPLASEQYF
CDR3nt: TGTGCCAGCAGTCCTACTCCCTTGGCCTCCGAGCAGTACTTC

j_gene: TRBJ2-7
abundance: .
d_gene: .
v_gene: TRBV20-1
CDR3aa: CSLTELGGLKQYF
CDR3nt: TGCAGTTTAACGGAACTAGGGGGGTTGAAGCAGTACTTC

j_gene: TRBJ2-1
abundance: .
d_gene: TRBD2
v_gene: TRBV2
CDR3aa: CASSEAGREAQFF
CDR3nt: TGTGCCAGCAGTGAAGCGGGGCGGGAGGCCCAGTTCTTC

j_gene: TRBJ2-2
abundance: few
d_gene: .
v_gene: TRBV5-1
CDR3aa: CASRLARIGELFF
CDR3nt: TGCGCCAGCAGACTCGCAAGGATCGGGGAGCTGTTTTTT

j_gene: TRBJ1-2
abundance: few
d_gene: .
v_gene: TRBV11-2
CDR3aa: CASSLDNKAGVFYGYTF
CDR3nt: TGTGCCAGCAGCTTAGATAATAAGGCAGGGGTTTTCTATGGCTACACCTTC

j_gene: TRBJ2-1
abundance: .
d_gene: TRBD2
v_gene: TRBV19
CDR3aa: CASSSSPGGLLEQFF
CDR3nt: TGTGCCAGTAGTTCCTCACCGGGGGGGCTTCTTGAGCAGTTCTTC

j_gene: TRBJ2-3
abundance: .
d_gene: TRBD2
v_gene: TRBV6-1
CDR3aa: CASSNSGVPDTQYF
CDR3nt: TGTGCCAGCAGCAATAGCGGGGTCCCAGATACGCAGTATTTT

j_gene: TRBJ1-4
abundance: .
d_gene: .
v_gene: TRBV5-1
CDR3aa: CASTDGPTNEKLFF
CDR3nt: TGCGCCAGCACCGACGGACCAACTAATGAAAAACTGTTTTTT

j_gene: TRBJ2-7
abundance: .
d_gene: TRBD1
v_gene: TRBV20-1
CDR3aa: CSVPDRVSGSYEQYF
CDR3nt: TGCAGTGTCCCGGACAGGGTATCGGGGTCCTACGAGCAGTACTTC

j_gene: TRBJ2-7
abundance: .
d_gene: TRBD2
v_gene: TRBV10-3
CDR3aa: CAISGEGSYEQYF
CDR3nt: TGTGCCATCAGTGGGGAGGGCTCCTACGAGCAGTACTTC

j_gene: TRBJ2-3
abundance: few
d_gene: .
v_gene: TRBV29-1
CDR3aa: CSVTRSTTDTQYF
CDR3nt: TGCAGCGTTACCAGGTCCACTACAGATACGCAGTATTTT

j_gene: TRBJ1-2
abundance: .
d_gene: TRBD1
v_gene: TRBV27
CDR3aa: CASSLKGAFYGYTF
CDR3nt: TGTGCCAGCAGTTTAAAGGGGGCCTTCTATGGCTACACCTTC

j_gene: TRBJ1-1
abundance: .
d_gene: .
v_gene: TRBV3-1
CDR3aa: CASSPEGFSTEAFF
CDR3nt: TGTGCCAGCAGCCCCGAGGGGTTTTCCACTGAAGCTTTCTTT

j_gene: TRBJ1-1
abundance: few
d_gene: .
v_gene: TRBV6-2/TRBV6-3
CDR3aa: CASSFQREAFF
CDR3nt: TGTGCCAGCAGTTTTCAGCGTGAAGCTTTCTTT

j_gene: TRBJ1-1
abundance: many
d_gene: .
v_gene: TRBV5-1
CDR3aa: CASSPRLNTEAFF
CDR3nt: TGCGCCAGCAGCCCTAGACTGAACACTGAAGCTTTCTTT

j_gene: TRBJ2-5
abundance: .
d_gene: TRBD1
v_gene: TRBV4-2
CDR3aa: CASSQDATGGDDQYF
CDR3nt: TGTGCCAGCAGCCAAGATGCGACAGGGGGTGACGACCAGTACTTC